The next 26 T cell receptor beta chains were all read from a single sample in a study of shared clonotypes between healthy human individuals. Here immunoSEQ multiplex PCR was the method, and the copy in TCRdb shows in-frame clones only, minus some. The sample lists about 2.1 million clones; 80% to 95% were seen once. The naive CD8 population came from CD45RO-negative cells selected for CCR7, without terminally differentiated effector memory CD45RA+ cells. Sample: naive CD8+ T cells from PBMCs. The receptors come from a man younger than 30 in good health. Some clones in this sample may be carry-over from other donors' samples.

The chain is built from TRBV14 and TRBJ2-5; no definite D call. V lost 0 bases and J lost 7, with 12 bases in between. CDR3 size: 14 residues. Germline CDR1 and CDR2: SGHDN and FVKESK. The CDR3 region has the DNA TGTGCCAGCAGCCAAGATCAGGCACGAGGGACCCAGTACTTC. It specifies CASSQDQARGTQYF. The full variable domain, completed using reference TRBV14 and TRBJ2-5, is EAGVTQFPSHSVIEKGQTVTLRCDPISGHDNLYWYRRVMGKEIKFLLHFVKESKQDESGMPNNRFLAERTGGTYSTLKVQPAELEDSGVYFCASSQDQARGTQYFGPGTRLLVL.

The V and J genes are TRBV5-1 and TRBJ2-7, with a possible D match to TRBD2 (5 bases). The CDR3 runs 13 residues. Germline lookup yields CDR1 SGHRS and CDR2 YFSETQ. Deletions cut 4 bases from V and 2 bases from J, with 10 bases between. CDR3 sequence reads: CASSPRGPYEQYF. The CDR3, as DNA: TGCGCCAGCAGCCCTCGGGGTCCCTACGAGCAGTACTTC. Filled out from reference TRBV5-1 and TRBJ2-7, the complete variable domain reads KAGVTQTPRYLIKTRGQQVTLSCSPISGHRSVSWYQQTPGQGLQFLFEYFSETQRNKGNFPGRFSGRQFSNSRSEMNVSTLELGDSALYLCASSPRGPYEQYFGPGTRLTVT.

The chain couples TRBV9 to TRBJ2-7, with TRBD1 as a possible D gene (6 bases). The CDR3 extends over 14 amino acids. The V gene's germline CDR1 is SGDLS and CDR2 YYNGEE. Trimming removed 5 bases at V and 5 bases at J, with 17 bases between. In DNA form, the CDR3 reads TGTGCCAGCAGTGGCCAGGGGAATCCCGACGAGCAGTACTTC. Its translation: CASSGQGNPDEQYF.

V usage is TRBV25-1 and J usage is TRBJ1-1, with D possibly matching TRBD1 (5 bases). Germline assignment: CDR1 MGHDK and CDR2 SYGVNS. With 7 bases removed from V and 5 bases from J, the gap between germline ends came to 11 bases. This CDR3 region has 12 residues. CDR3 sequence: CASNYGGTEAFF. The CDR3 DNA follows: TGTGCCAGCAACTACGGGGGGACTGAAGCTTTCTTT. Filled out from reference TRBV25-1 and TRBJ1-1, the complete variable domain reads EADIYQTPRYLVIGTGKKITLECSQTMGHDKMYWYQQDPGMELHLIHYSYGVNSTEKGDLSSESTVSRIRTEHFPLTLESARPSHTSQYLCASNYGGTEAFFGQGTRLTVV.

The rearrangement joins TRBV27 to TRBJ2-7, with 8 bases aligning to TRBD1. Per germline, CDR1 MNHEY and CDR2 SMNVEV (reference sequence). With V trimmed by 6 bases and J by 0 bases, 7 bases remained unmatched. The CDR3 has 15 amino acids. CDR3 sequence (DNA): TGTGCCAGCAGCCCACCGGACAGGGTCTCCTACGAGCAGTACTTC. Translation gives CASSPPDRVSYEQYF.

The chain employs TRBV9 and TRBJ2-3, with 10 bases lining up with TRBD2. Germline values: CDR1 SGDLS, CDR2 YYNGEE. The CDR3 totals 16 residues. V shed 5 bases, J shed 5 bases, and the junction held 11 bases outside the gene matches. The CDR3 region has the DNA TGTGCCAGCAGTCCTATAGCGGGGGGTTTGAGAGATACGCAGTATTTT. This translates into CASSPIAGGLRDTQYF. Supplemented by reference TRBV9 and TRBJ2-3, the full variable domain reads DSGVTQTPKHLITATGQRVTLRCSPRSGDLSVYWYQQSLDQGLQFLIQYYNGEERAKGNILERFSAQQFPDLHSELNLSSLELGDSALYFCASSPIAGGLRDTQYFGPGTRLTVL.

In its sample, this clone was seen once. The sample carries other DNA sequences with the same CDR3. The J gene is TRBJ1-2, the V gene TRBV7-2; the D gene is possibly TRBD1 (6 bases). The CDR3 extends over 14 amino acids. Germline V gene sequence: CDR1 SGHTA, CDR2 FQGNSA. Between the trimmed V and J ends, which lost 5 bases and 2 bases, there was a span of 12 bases. CDR3 protein: CASSPRTANYGYTF. The CDR3 nucleotides read TGTGCCAGCAGCCCTCGGACAGCCAACTATGGCTACACCTTC. The full variable domain, rest sourced from reference TRBV7-2 and TRBJ1-2, is GAGVSQSPSNKVTEKGKDVELRCDPISGHTALYWYRQSLGQGLEFLIYFQGNSAPDKSGLPSDRFSAERTGGSVSTLTIQRTQQEDSAVYLCASSPRTANYGYTFGSGTRLTVV.

This chain uses TRBV14 with TRBJ2-7; D is ambiguous. Trimming removed 4 bases at V and 6 bases at J, with 16 bases between. Germline-derived CDR1 and CDR2 are SGHDN and FVKESK. The CDR3 consists of 14 residues. The CDR3, as DNA: TGTGCCAGCAGCCCCTACCTGGGGTCAGGCGAGCAGTACTTC. Translated: CASSPYLGSGEQYF.

This chain joins TRBV30 and TRBJ2-7, with unresolved D. The CDR3 consists of 14 residues. The germline V gene has CDR1 GTSNPN and CDR2 SVGIG (reference sequence). V lost 3 bases and J lost 0, with 12 bases in between. CDR3 sequence reads: CAWRSPGFSYEQYF. Here the CDR3 DNA reads TGTGCCTGGAGAAGCCCAGGATTCTCCTACGAGCAGTACTTC.

The chain uses TRBV30 and TRBJ1-2; D is unclear. The CDR3 length is 11 residues. Trimming took off 1 base at V and 8 bases at J, with 8 bases between the two ends. Germline V CDR1 and CDR2: GTSNPN, SVGIG (reference sequence). This CDR3 is CAWSGGIGYTF. CDR3 DNA: TGTGCCTGGAGTGGAGGGATAGGCTACACCTTC.

The chain uses TRBV11-3 and TRBJ2-7, with no clear D. This CDR3 contains 13 residues. Germline loops: CDR1 SGHNT, CDR2 YENEEA. V lost 5 bases to trimming and J lost 0 bases, with 8 bases between them. CDR3 sequence (DNA): TGTGCCAGCAGCCCGTTGAGCTCCTACGAGCAGTACTTC. Translation: CASSPLSSYEQYF.

DNA of the CDR3: TGTGCCAGCAGTTACTCGTTAGACTCCTCGAATGAGCAGTTCTTC. Amino acid sequence: CASSYSLDSSNEQFF. J is TRBJ2-1 and V is TRBV6-5; no clear D. V lost 0 bases and J lost 7, with 13 bases in between. This CDR3 comprises 15 residues. The germline V gene encodes CDR1 MNHEY and CDR2 SVGAGI.

The gene calls are TRBV14 and TRBJ2-7; 7 bases match TRBD1. J was trimmed by 6 bases and V by 0 bases; bases with no gene match: 5. In germline, CDR1 is SGHDN, CDR2 FVKESK. This CDR3 is 14 amino acids long. The chain's CDR3 is CASSQENRGSEQYF. The CDR3 region has the DNA TGTGCCAGCAGCCAAGAGAACAGGGGTAGCGAGCAGTACTTC.

The chain uses TRBV7-8 and TRBJ2-7, with 10 positions matching TRBD1. Germline-derived CDR1 and CDR2 are SGHVS and FQNEAQ. V dropped 1 base and J dropped 2; count of bases not matched to a gene: 5. This CDR3 is 16 amino acids long. DNA of the CDR3: TGTGCCAGCAGCTTAGACCGGACAGGGGGGACCTACGAGCAGTACTTC. This codes for CASSLDRTGGTYEQYF. Combining the CDR3 with reference TRBV7-8 and TRBJ2-7 gives the whole variable domain GAGVSQSPRYKVAKRGQDVALRCDPISGHVSLFWYQQALGQGPEFLTYFQNEAQLDKSGLPSDRFFAERPEGSVSTLKIQRTQQEDSAVYLCASSLDRTGGTYEQYFGPGTRLTVT.

The chain combines TRBV5-1 with TRBJ2-3; no clear D gene. This CDR3 has 14 residues. Trimming left V 6 bases short and J 4 bases short, with 15 bases between. The germline CDR1 and CDR2 sequences are SGHRS and YFSETQ. The chain's CDR3 is CASTPRTRSDTQYF. CDR3 nucleotide sequence: TGCGCCAGCACCCCCCGGACGAGGTCAGATACGCAGTATTTT.

This clone was observed a single time. This chain links TRBV4-3 with TRBJ2-2; D is unclear. Trimming stripped 3 bases from V and 0 bases from J, with 14 bases between. This CDR3 comprises 17 residues. Germline CDR1 LGHNA, CDR2 YSLEER. The CDR3 DNA reads as TGCGCCAGCAGCCATTTCGCCTTTAAGGCGAACACCGGGGAGCTGTTTTTT. As protein: CASSHFAFKANTGELFF.

Concerning this clone: This same CDR3 is encoded by further DNA sequences in the sample. The rearrangement uses TRBV29-1 and TRBJ1-1; 7 nucleotides match TRBD1. Germline V gives CDR1 SQVTM, CDR2 ANQGSEA. V was clipped by 6 bases and J by 0 bases; unmatched bases: 4. The CDR3 sequence is 13 residues long. CDR3 sequence reads: CSVGTAMNTEAFF. The CDR3 DNA is TGCAGCGTGGGGACAGCCATGAACACTGAAGCTTTCTTT.

The rearrangement links TRBV6-5 to TRBJ2-1; D perhaps matches TRBD2 (5 bases). Germline CDR1 reads MNHEY; CDR2 reads SVGAGI. The CDR3 covers 12 residues. Trimming stripped 5 bases from V and 6 bases from J, with 8 bases between. CDR3 loop: CASSARGNEQFF. As DNA, the CDR3 is TGTGCCAGCAGTGCCCGGGGCAATGAGCAGTTCTTC.

This clone turned up a few times. The identical CDR3 is also encoded by other nucleotide sequences in the sample. The chain has TRBV27 and TRBJ1-5; 7 bases align to TRBD1. Losses at the gene ends were 6 bases for V and 2 bases for J; bases not matched to a gene: 4. The length of the CDR3 is 14 residues. CDR1 and CDR2 from the germline V gene are MNHEY and SMNVEV (reference sequence). The CDR3 sequence is CASSSTGGNQPQHF. The CDR3, as DNA: TGTGCCAGCAGCTCTACAGGGGGCAATCAGCCCCAGCATTTT.

The chain combines TRBV27 with TRBJ2-1; the D gene is possibly TRBD1 (5 bases). The CDR3 loop spans 13 amino acids. Germline loops: CDR1 MNHEY, CDR2 SMNVEV (reference sequence). V was trimmed by 6 bases and J by 7 bases, leaving 13 bases between them. CDR3 DNA: TGTGCCAGCAGCCCCAACAGGAGAAATGAGCAGTTCTTC. This encodes CASSPNRRNEQFF.

The J gene is TRBJ2-7, the V gene TRBV2; D possibly corresponds to TRBD2 (5 bases). Germline V gene lookup returns CDR1 SNHLY and CDR2 FYNNEI. With 7 bases removed from V and 2 bases from J, the gap between germline ends came to 9 bases. CDR3 length: 12 amino acids. The CDR3 sequence is CASTGSAYEQYF. The CDR3 DNA follows: TGTGCCAGCACGGGGTCAGCCTACGAGCAGTACTTC.

The V call is TRBV7-3, the J call TRBJ1-2, with TRBD1 matching 7 bases. The CDR3 totals 16 residues. Germline values: CDR1 SGHTA, CDR2 FQGTGA. Germline trimming cut 0 bases from V and 6 bases from J; bases unmatched to any gene: 10. The CDR3 region is CASSLTGGYTWDGYTF. The CDR3 DNA reads TGTGCCAGCAGCTTAACAGGGGGCTACACCTGGGATGGCTACACCTTC.

V gene TRBV27 combines with J gene TRBJ2-5; unclear D gene. Germline CDR1 MNHEY, CDR2 SMNVEV (reference sequence). This CDR3 spans 13 amino acids. V lost 3 bases, J lost 5 bases, and 10 bases lay in between. The CDR3 coding sequence is TGTGCCAGCAGTTTCTTCGGTAGGGAGACCCAGTACTTC. Its protein product is CASSFFGRETQYF.

The chain links TRBV7-9 to TRBJ2-7; no clear D. V lost 1 base, J lost 3 bases, and 10 bases lay in between. The V gene's germline CDR1 is SEHNR and CDR2 FQNEAQ (reference sequence). This CDR3 is 14 amino acids long. In nucleotides, the CDR3 is TGTGCCAGCAGCTTAGTACAGACCGTCTACGAGCAGTACTTC. This gives the protein CASSLVQTVYEQYF.

This rearrangement joins TRBV4-2 to TRBJ2-2; D is undetermined. Trimming left V 0 bases short and J 8 bases short, with 16 bases between. The CDR3 is made up of 16 amino acids. Germline V CDR1 and CDR2: LGHNA, YNFKEQ. Here the CDR3 DNA reads TGTGCCAGCAGCCAAGATCCCGTGGCCACTCCGGGGGAGCTGTTTTTT. It is translated as CASSQDPVATPGELFF.

The chain recombines TRBV2 with TRBJ1-1; a possible D gene is TRBD1 (6 bases). Trimming took 6 bases from V and 7 from J, leaving 18 bases between them. The germline gives CDR1 SNHLY, CDR2 FYNNEI. The CDR3 runs 14 residues. The CDR3 loop is CASSRQAPDGEAFF. The CDR3 DNA sequence: TGTGCCAGCAGCCGACAGGCGCCTGACGGTGAAGCTTTCTTT.